One and the same sample provided the 28 T cell receptor beta chains below, sequenced in a study of T-cell reconstitution after alpha-beta-depleted transplantation in children. A TCRbeta library incorporating unique molecular identifiers was prepared. TCRdb independently ran MiXCR on the PCR reads; one entry per CDR3 protein. This sample has hundreds of thousands of distinct CDR3 sequences, with about 8.2% found just once. This specimen consisted of PBMCs, mostly from graft donor cells, obtained 360 days after TCRalphabeta/CD19-depleted stem cell transplant. The receptors derive from a male patient between 2 and 15 years old who had a stem cell transplant for acute myeloid leukemia, so the T cells may come from the graft donor.

This clonotype was seen many times. The chain recombines TRBV6-2 or TRBV6-3 with TRBJ2-7; D is ambiguous. This CDR3 spans 14 amino acids. Trimming stripped 7 bases from V and 2 bases from J, with 15 bases between. Germline CDR1 MNHEY, CDR2 SVGEGT. DNA of the CDR3: TGTGCCAGCACAGACCTCGGCGGAACCTACGAGCAGTACTTC. Protein: CASTDLGGTYEQYF.

This chain joins TRBV10-3 and TRBJ1-1, with D possibly matching TRBD1 (5 bases). Per the germline V gene, CDR1 is ENHRY and CDR2 is SYGVKD. V shed 4 bases and J shed 5 bases, with 8 bases lying between them. This CDR3 is built from 12 residues. The CDR3 is CAISGTLTEAFF. CDR3 DNA sequence: TGTGCCATCAGTGGGACATTAACTGAAGCTTTCTTT.

The chain is built from TRBV12-3 or TRBV12-4 and TRBJ2-2; 8 positions agree with TRBD1. After removal of 6 bases from V and 5 bases from J, the junction contained 5 bases not matched to a gene. The CDR3 totals 14 residues. In nucleotides, the CDR3 is TGTGCCAGCAGCGGACAGGGTAGGACCGGGGAGCTGTTTTTT. Residues: CASSGQGRTGELFF.

The V call is TRBV20-1, the J call TRBJ2-1; D not resolved. CDR1 is DFQATT and CDR2 is SNEGSKA in the germline V gene (reference sequence). The V end lost 3 bases, the J end lost 4 bases, and 7 bases lay between the germline ends. The CDR3 sequence is 12 residues long. This CDR3 reads CSASPPYNEQFF. CDR3 sequence (DNA): TGCAGTGCTAGTCCGCCGTACAATGAGCAGTTCTTC.

The chain couples TRBV12-3 or TRBV12-4 to TRBJ2-1; 11 bases fit TRBD2. V was pared by 4 bases and J by 2 bases, with 7 bases of the junction left unmatched. The CDR3 is 17 residues long. The CDR3 loop reads CASSCETSGATYNEQFF. CDR3 nucleotide sequence: TGTGCCAGCAGTTGCGAGACTAGCGGGGCAACCTACAATGAGCAGTTCTTC.

The chain carries TRBV7-6 and TRBJ2-7; 7 positions match TRBD1. The CDR3 spans 13 residues. CDR1 SGHVS and CDR2 FNYEAQ come from the germline V gene. The junction had 4 bases not matched to a gene; V was cut back by 5 bases and J by 3 bases. The CDR3 bases are TGTGCCAGCAGCCCAAACAGGGGCTACGAGCAGTACTTC. Translation gives CASSPNRGYEQYF.

This clonotype was seen only a few times. The chain joins TRBV7-9 to TRBJ2-5; 7 nucleotides align to TRBD2. The germline gives CDR1 SEHNR, CDR2 FQNEAQ (reference sequence). The CDR3 has 15 amino acids. V lost 5 bases and J lost 7; bases outside the gene matches: 13. The CDR3 DNA is TGTGCCAGCAGCCCGATTAGCGGGCTCAAGGGGACCCAGTACTTC. Translating it yields CASSPISGLKGTQYF.

This chain links TRBV2 with TRBJ2-7; possibly TRBD1 for D (7 bases). V lost 2 bases and J lost 2, with 10 bases in between. Looked up from germline, CDR1 is SNHLY and CDR2 is FYNNEI. The CDR3 is made up of 14 amino acids. The CDR3 coding sequence is TGTGCCAGCAGTGAACAGGGGGGCCCCTACGAGCAGTACTTC. Translating gives CASSEQGGPYEQYF.

This clonotype came up many times. The chain links TRBV5-1 to TRBJ1-1; D unclear. V was shortened by 4 bases and J by 5 bases, with 12 bases between the two germline ends. The germline gives CDR1 SGHRS, CDR2 YFSETQ. This CDR3 spans 13 amino acids. The CDR3 DNA reads as TGCGCCAGCAGCCCCGGGCAGAAGACTGAAGCTTTCTTT. Protein: CASSPGQKTEAFF.

CDR3 DNA sequence: TGTGCCAGCAGTCGGCCCCGGTCGGGCCAGGAGATATCAGATACGCAGTATTTT. The encoded protein is CASSRPRSGQEISDTQYF. The rearrangement links TRBV12-3 or TRBV12-4 to TRBJ2-3; D call uncertain. Trimming took off 5 bases at V and 4 bases at J, with 25 bases between the two ends. The CDR3 consists of 18 residues.

In its sample, this clonotype was seen many times. The chain is built from TRBV10-3 and TRBJ2-3; unclear D gene. CDR1 and CDR2 from the germline V gene are ENHRY and SYGVKD. Trimming removed 4 bases at V and 2 bases at J, with 16 bases between. This CDR3 is built from 16 residues. The DNA for the CDR3 is TGTGCCATCAGTGCCGCCGTGCGGATACCCACAGATACGCAGTATTTT. Amino acid sequence: CAISAAVRIPTDTQYF.

This clonotype has only a few counts. The chain has TRBV4-1 and TRBJ1-2; D ambiguous. Germline CDR1 is MGHRA and CDR2 is YSYEKL. The CDR3 sequence is 14 residues long. Trimming left V 1 base short and J 2 bases short, with 8 bases between. The CDR3 DNA sequence: TGCGCCAGCAGCCAAGGACTCTTGAACTATGGCTACACCTTC. Translated, it gives CASSQGLLNYGYTF.

A few counts support this clonotype. The chain employs TRBV5-1 and TRBJ2-2; 10 positions agree with TRBD1. CDR3 length equals 17 residues. From germline, CDR1 is SGHRS and CDR2 YFSETQ. The V gene end was trimmed by 0 bases and the J gene end by 0 bases; junction bases not matched to a gene: 2. CDR3 in amino acids: CASSLDGTGANTGELFF. The CDR3 coding sequence is TGCGCCAGCAGCTTGGACGGGACAGGGGCGAACACCGGGGAGCTGTTTTTT. The variable domain in full, completed from reference TRBV5-1 and TRBJ2-2, reads KAGVTQTPRYLIKTRGQQVTLSCSPISGHRSVSWYQQTPGQGLQFLFEYFSETQRNKGNFPGRFSGRQFSNSRSEMNVSTLELGDSALYLCASSLDGTGANTGELFFGEGSRLTVL.

This clonotype was seen many times. At one boundary the junction diverges from the germline segment, which might be a read error. The V gene is TRBV6-2 or TRBV6-3, the J gene TRBJ2-4, with TRBD1 matching over 7 bases. This CDR3 has 13 amino acids. Looked up from germline, CDR1 is MNHEY and CDR2 is SVGEGT. The CDR3 region is CASSRSTLGQTDF. The DNA for the CDR3 is TGTGCCAGCAGTAGATCAACCCTGGGACAGACGGACTTC.

The sample holds many counts of this clonotype. The chain couples TRBV5-1 to TRBJ2-7; no firm D call. V lost 0 bases, J lost 1 base, and 14 bases lay in between. This CDR3 is built from 16 residues. Germline lookup yields CDR1 SGHRS and CDR2 YFSETQ. CDR3 region: CASSLASSRVSYEQYF. The CDR3 DNA sequence: TGCGCCAGCAGCTTGGCCTCCTCAAGGGTTTCCTACGAGCAGTACTTC.

This clonotype has just a few counts. The chain links TRBV20-1 to TRBJ2-3, with a tentative D call TRBD2 (6 bases). The V end was cut by 5 bases, the J end by 2 bases, with 14 bases between. Germline CDR1 DFQATT, CDR2 SNEGSKA (reference sequence). This CDR3 is built from 14 residues. The CDR3 protein is CSAARGSHTDTQYF. In DNA form, the CDR3 reads TGCAGTGCTGCCCGGGGGTCACACACAGATACGCAGTATTTT.

This clonotype was observed many times. The gene calls are TRBV12-3 or TRBV12-4 and TRBJ2-1, with D hard to call. Trimming took off 7 bases at V and 9 bases at J, with 13 bases between the two ends. The CDR3 extends over 12 amino acids. The CDR3 coding sequence is TGTGCCAGCAACAACGAGGTGGCTGAGCAGTTCTTC. Its translation is CASNNEVAEQFF.

V is TRBV5-8 and J is TRBJ2-7, with 10 bases that match TRBD2. CDR3 length: 16 residues. CDR1 SGHTS and CDR2 YDEGEE come from the germline V gene. The trim removed 2 bases at V and 3 bases at J, leaving 8 bases unmatched. CDR3 loop: CASSFPGLATDYEQYF. The CDR3 nucleotides are TGTGCCAGCAGCTTCCCGGGACTAGCGACGGACTACGAGCAGTACTTC.

This clonotype was detected a few times. The gene calls are TRBV5-1 and TRBJ2-1, with TRBD1 matching 8 bases. This CDR3 contains 15 residues. Germline values: CDR1 SGHRS, CDR2 YFSETQ. Trimming removed 4 bases from V and 1 base from J; junction bases left unmatched: 4. The CDR3 DNA reads TGCGCCAGCAGCCGACAGGGGTTATCCTACAATGAGCAGTTCTTC. It specifies CASSRQGLSYNEQFF.

This clonotype was seen a handful of times. The CDR3 here is CASSYSTRGNTEAFF. Here the CDR3 DNA reads TGTGCCAGCAGTTACTCGACCCGAGGGAACACTGAAGCTTTCTTT. The chain uses TRBV6-5 and TRBJ1-1; D not resolved. CDR3 size: 15 residues. CDR1 and CDR2 from the germline V gene are MNHEY and SVGAGI. With 0 bases removed from V and 1 base from J, the gap between germline ends came to 9 bases.

This clonotype was seen more than once but under ten times. The chain recombines TRBV5-1 with TRBJ1-1; TRBD1 matches 7 bases. Germline V CDR1 and CDR2: SGHRS, YFSETQ. The V gene end was trimmed by 2 bases and the J gene end by 1 base; junction bases not matched to a gene: 2. CDR3 size: 14 residues. The CDR3 is CASSLDRENTEAFF. DNA of the CDR3: TGCGCCAGCAGCTTAGACAGGGAGAACACTGAAGCTTTCTTT.

This clonotype was seen a few times. The chain employs TRBV7-9 and TRBJ2-2; D gene ambiguous. The CDR3 totals 16 residues. V lost 1 base, J lost 2 bases, and 11 bases lay in between. Germline CDR1 and CDR2: SEHNR and FQNEAQ (reference sequence). The CDR3 spells CASSLDRPRNTGELFF. DNA for the CDR3: TGTGCCAGCAGCTTAGACCGACCACGAAACACCGGGGAGCTGTTTTTT.

The chain has TRBV3-1 and TRBJ2-6; either TRBD1 or TRBD2 may supply D (5 bases each). The CDR3 has 15 residues. Trimming removed 4 bases from V and 1 base from J, with 8 bases in between. The germline CDR1 and CDR2 sequences are LGHDT and YNNKEL (reference sequence). CDR3 nucleotides: TGTGCCAGCAGCCGAGGGGAGTCTGGGGCCAACGTCCTGACTTTC. As protein: CASSRGESGANVLTF. The full variable domain, in which reference TRBV3-1 and TRBJ2-6 provide the parts outside the CDR3, is DTAVSQTPKYLVTQMGNDKSIKCEQNLGHDTMYWYKQDSKKFLKIMFSYNNKELIINETVPNRFSPKSPDKAHLNLHINSLELGDSAVYFCASSRGESGANVLTFGAGSRLTVL.

Ten or more counts support this clonotype. The V gene is TRBV28, the J gene TRBJ2-3, with D uncertain. Germline CDR1 is MDHEN and CDR2 is SYDVKM. The V end lost 4 bases, the J end lost 6 bases, and 5 bases lay between the germline ends. The CDR3 spans 11 residues. CDR3 sequence reads: CASSYGDTQYF. The CDR3 nucleotides read TGTGCCAGCAGTTACGGGGATACGCAGTATTTT.

This clonotype was counted ten times or more. The chain joins TRBV20-1 to TRBJ2-4; no clear D. V was shortened by 4 bases and J by 0 bases, with 10 bases between the two germline ends. This CDR3 comprises 14 residues. In germline, CDR1 is DFQATT, CDR2 SNEGSKA (reference sequence). The DNA for the CDR3 is TGCAGTGCTATAGTACCCTTAGCCAAAAACATTCAGTACTTC. Amino acids: CSAIVPLAKNIQYF.

This clonotype has just a few counts. The J gene is TRBJ2-7, the V gene TRBV10-3; tentative D call: TRBD2 (7 bases). Between the trimmed V and J ends, which lost 5 bases and 4 bases, there was a span of 12 bases. The CDR3 runs 13 residues. Germline CDR1 and CDR2: ENHRY and SYGVKD. In DNA, the CDR3 is TGTGCCATCAGTCGGGGGGCTGAATACGAGCAGTACGTC. Protein product: CAISRGAEYEQYV.

The chain couples TRBV5-1 to TRBJ2-1, with 10 bases that match TRBD1. The V segment lost 6 bases and the J segment 1 base; nucleotides outside the gene matches: 16. Germline CDR1 reads SGHRS; CDR2 reads YFSETQ. This CDR3 comprises 19 residues. The CDR3 is CASTSAGQGFPKSYNEQFF. The CDR3 DNA is TGCGCCAGCACCAGCGCGGGACAGGGGTTTCCCAAATCCTACAATGAGCAGTTCTTC.

V and J are TRBV11-1 and TRBJ2-7; D ambiguous. The V and J ends lost 4 bases and 1 base respectively, with 8 bases between them. CDR1 and CDR2 from the germline V gene are SGHAT and FQDESV (reference sequence). CDR3 length: 13 amino acids. The CDR3: CASSSHKSYEQYF. For the CDR3, the DNA is TGTGCCAGCAGCTCCCACAAATCCTACGAGCAGTACTTC.